Presented here are 27 T cell receptor beta chains from one specimen sequenced in a study of siplizumab effects on memory and regulatory T cells (dated by TCRdb to about 2019). Receptors were amplified or captured by the immunoSEQ multiplex PCR assay. TCRdb holds this immuneACCESS table with in-frame rearrangements only. Some clones are missing; in checked studies, unresolved V genes explain under half, and the rest has no known cause. The sample contains 50,000 or so clones, about 97% of them found a single time. Approximately 0.59% of the sample lies in the top ten. Material for sequencing was naive CD4+ T cells sorted from blood. The cell subset or site tag for this specimen amounts to: unstimulated naive T cells. The source is a human donor in good health.

The genes are TRBV11-3 and TRBJ2-7; 11 nucleotides match TRBD2. J gave up 4 bases and V 5 bases, and 4 bases lay outside the gene matches. The CDR3 has 14 amino acids. From germline, CDR1 is SGHNT and CDR2 YENEEA. This chain's CDR3 is CASSRVAGGYEQYF. The CDR3 nucleotides read TGTGCCAGCAGCCGGGTAGCGGGGGGGTACGAGCAGTACTTC.

The chain joins TRBV7-3 to TRBJ2-3; D is perhaps TRBD2 (5 bases). The CDR3 loop spans 13 amino acids. Germline CDR1 is SGHTA and CDR2 is FQGTGA. V lost 5 bases and J 8 bases, leaving 14 bases between the germline ends. DNA of the CDR3: TGTGCCAGCAGCCGAGGGCAGGATGGTACGCAGTATTTT. Its translation: CASSRGQDGTQYF.

The chain employs TRBV30 and TRBJ1-3; D remains unclear. Germline assignment: CDR1 GTSNPN and CDR2 SVGIG (reference sequence). Trimming took off 4 bases at V and 0 bases at J, with 4 bases between the two ends. The CDR3 is 12 amino acids. The CDR3 nucleotides are TGTGCCTGGACCCCCTCTGGAAACACCATATATTTT. It codes for CAWTPSGNTIYF.

The V gene is TRBV19, the J gene TRBJ1-5; D perhaps matches TRBD1 (6 bases). V was shortened by 3 bases and J by 6 bases, with 15 bases between the two germline ends. The CDR3 length is 15 residues. Per germline, CDR1 LNHDA and CDR2 SQIVND (reference sequence). The CDR3 sequence is CASSIGRGVGQPQHF. CDR3 sequence (DNA): TGTGCCAGTAGTATTGGCAGGGGTGTAGGTCAGCCCCAGCATTTT.

The V gene is TRBV28, the J gene TRBJ2-7; tentatively, D is TRBD2 (6 bases). With 1 base removed from V and 5 bases from J, the gap between germline ends came to 12 bases. The CDR3 loop spans 14 amino acids. Germline V lookup: CDR1 MDHEN, CDR2 SYDVKM. The CDR3 bases are TGTGCCAGCAGTTTATTCGGGAGTCGCAACGAGCAGTACTTC. Translated, it gives CASSLFGSRNEQYF.

V and J are TRBV4-1 and TRBJ1-5; weak D call: TRBD1 (5 bases). CDR1 is MGHRA, CDR2 YSYEKL, per germline. V dropped 4 bases and J dropped 0 bases, with 19 bases sitting between them. This CDR3 has 18 residues. The CDR3 nucleotides are TGCGCCAGCAGCCCCGACGGGACCCATTTTTATAGCAATCAGCCCCAGCATTTT. Amino acids: CASSPDGTHFYSNQPQHF.

V is TRBV19 and J is TRBJ1-5; TRBD1 might be the D (5 bases). V lost 1 base, J lost 13 bases, and 11 bases lay in between. The CDR3 runs to 12 residues. Germline assignment: CDR1 LNHDA and CDR2 SQIVND (reference sequence). Here the CDR3 DNA reads TGTGCCAGTAGTATAGTGGGGGTAGGTCAGCATTTT. Translating gives CASSIVGVGQHF.

The chain recombines TRBV5-6 with TRBJ1-1; D not resolved. Germline V gene sequence: CDR1 SGHDT, CDR2 YYEEEE. Trimming shortened V by 0 bases and J by 5 bases, and 14 bases separated the two germline ends. This CDR3 comprises 15 residues. For the CDR3, the DNA is TGTGCCAGCAGCTTGGAATCAGCCTGGAATACTGAAGCTTTCTTT. Encoded protein: CASSLESAWNTEAFF.

The chain joins TRBV9 to TRBJ2-1, with TRBD1 matching 10 bases. This CDR3 contains 16 residues. The ends lost 3 bases at V and 7 bases at J; junction bases unmatched: 10. Germline V gene lookup returns CDR1 SGDLS and CDR2 YYNGEE. In nucleotides, the CDR3 is TGTGCCAGCAGCGGACCCGGGACAGGGGCTAGGAATGAGCAGTTCTTC. Translation gives CASSGPGTGARNEQFF.

The rearrangement links TRBV21-1 to TRBJ1-4; TRBD1 is the table's D call and was not checked against the DNA. TRBV21-1 is marked as a pseudogene. The CDR3 has 15 residues. DNA of the CDR3: TGTGCCAGCAGCACACTGGACAGGGAAAATGAAAAACTGTTTTTT. Amino acid sequence: CASSTLDRENEKLFF.

In DNA form, the CDR3 reads TGTGCCAGCAGCAAAAGACTAGCGGGAGGTCTGGATGAGCAGTTCTTC. Protein: CASSKRLAGGLDEQFF. The chain uses TRBV7-9 and TRBJ2-1; TRBD2 aligns across 13 bases. V lost 5 bases and J lost 8; bases outside the gene matches: 9. The CDR3 totals 16 residues. Germline assignment: CDR1 SEHNR and CDR2 FQNEAQ (reference sequence).

The chain uses TRBV7-8 and TRBJ2-5; TRBD2 might be the D (5 bases). The CDR3 contains 17 residues. Deletions cut 2 bases from V and 7 bases from J, with 23 bases between. The germline gives CDR1 SGHVS, CDR2 FQNEAQ. CDR3 in DNA: TGTGCCAGCAGCTTAAAATTCTCGACTACCACCATGGGGACCCAGTACTTC. As protein: CASSLKFSTTTMGTQYF. Complete variable domain (other parts from reference TRBV7-8 and TRBJ2-5): GAGVSQSPRYKVAKRGQDVALRCDPISGHVSLFWYQQALGQGPEFLTYFQNEAQLDKSGLPSDRFFAERPEGSVSTLKIQRTQQEDSAVYLCASSLKFSTTTMGTQYFGPGTRLLVL.

The J gene is TRBJ2-2, the V gene TRBV19; D might be TRBD2 (6 bases). CDR1 and CDR2 (germline): LNHDA, SQIVND (reference sequence). CDR3 length: 14 amino acids. V dropped 7 bases and J dropped 5 bases, with 14 bases sitting between them. The CDR3 protein is CASNPRSGTGELFF. In nucleotides, the CDR3 is TGTGCCAGTAATCCCAGGAGCGGGACCGGGGAGCTGTTTTTT.

V is TRBV15 and J is TRBJ1-5, with 9 bases identical to TRBD1. After removal of 1 base from V and 5 bases from J, the junction contained 0 bases not matched to a gene. Germline values: CDR1 LNHNV, CDR2 YYDKDF (reference sequence). This CDR3 has 14 residues. The CDR3 DNA is TGTGCCACCAGCAGAGGACAGGGGGATCAGCCCCAGCATTTT. This encodes CATSRGQGDQPQHF.

This clone was detected only once. The chain is built from TRBV5-1 and TRBJ2-1, with unresolved D. V gave up 0 bases and J gave up 0 bases, with 7 bases separating them. The CDR3 runs 15 residues. The germline V gene encodes CDR1 SGHRS and CDR2 YFSETQ. CDR3 region: CASSLDGYSYNEQFF. The CDR3, as DNA: TGCGCCAGCAGCTTGGACGGATACTCCTACAATGAGCAGTTCTTC.

The chain uses TRBV5-1 and TRBJ2-7; weak D call: TRBD1 (6 bases). CDR1 and CDR2 from the germline V gene are SGHRS and YFSETQ. The CDR3 is 15 amino acids. Trimming cost V 0 bases and J 3 bases, with 13 bases left between them. CDR3 region: CASSLEPGTNYEQYF. CDR3 nucleotide sequence: TGCGCCAGCAGCTTGGAGCCGGGGACAAACTACGAGCAGTACTTC.

The V gene is TRBV5-1, the J gene TRBJ2-7; D tentatively fits TRBD1 or TRBD2 (5 bases each). The V end lost 2 bases, the J end lost 5 bases, and 11 bases lay between the germline ends. The CDR3 covers 13 residues. Germline CDR1 SGHRS, CDR2 YFSETQ. This CDR3 is CASSLPGSDEQYF. CDR3 nucleotide sequence: TGCGCCAGCAGCTTACCAGGGAGCGACGAGCAGTACTTC.

The rearrangement links TRBV11-3 to TRBJ2-7; tentatively, D is TRBD1 (7 bases). The CDR3 covers 15 residues. Germline V gene data show CDR1 as SGHNT and CDR2 as YENEEA. V was pared by 1 base and J by 1 base, with 11 bases between. This chain's CDR3 is CASSLGQGGSYEQYF. CDR3 nucleotide sequence: TGTGCCAGCAGCTTAGGGCAGGGGGGATCCTACGAGCAGTACTTC.

The J gene is TRBJ2-7, the V gene TRBV7-2; 11 nucleotides match TRBD2. V was clipped by 4 bases and J by 0 bases; unmatched bases: 8. The CDR3 runs 17 residues. The germline V gene has CDR1 SGHTA and CDR2 FQGNSA. The CDR3 sequence is CASSSLRLAGSSYEQYF. The CDR3 region has the DNA TGTGCCAGCAGCTCCCTGAGACTAGCGGGGTCCTCCTACGAGCAGTACTTC. The full variable domain, its missing parts supplied by reference TRBV7-2 and TRBJ2-7, is GAGVSQSPSNKVTEKGKDVELRCDPISGHTALYWYRQSLGQGLEFLIYFQGNSAPDKSGLPSDRFSAERTGGSVSTLTIQRTQQEDSAVYLCASSSLRLAGSSYEQYFGPGTRLTVT.

The chain has TRBV7-8 and TRBJ2-1; 8 bases map to TRBD2. The germline V gene has CDR1 SGHVS and CDR2 FQNEAQ. The J segment lost 0 bases and the V segment lost 6 bases, leaving 7 bases of the junction unmatched. CDR3 length: 16 residues. The CDR3 region has the DNA TGTGCCAGCAGTTCTAGCGGGCCGGGCTCCTACAATGAGCAGTTCTTC. Translating gives CASSSSGPGSYNEQFF. The whole variable domain, filled in from reference TRBV7-8 and TRBJ2-1, reads GAGVSQSPRYKVAKRGQDVALRCDPISGHVSLFWYQQALGQGPEFLTYFQNEAQLDKSGLPSDRFFAERPEGSVSTLKIQRTQQEDSAVYLCASSSSGPGSYNEQFFGPGTRLTVL.

The CDR3 spells CASSPTSGTRYNEQFF. In DNA, the CDR3 is TGTGCCAGCTCCCCGACTAGCGGGACCCGATACAATGAGCAGTTCTTC. The rearrangement uses TRBV18 and TRBJ2-1; TRBD2 matches at 11 bases. The germline V gene encodes CDR1 KGHSH and CDR2 LQKENI. This CDR3 spans 16 amino acids. V shed 6 bases and J 4 bases; nucleotides not matched to a gene: 8.

The chain carries TRBV6-6 and TRBJ2-2, with D tentatively TRBD2 (5 bases). V was cut by 6 bases and J by 6 bases, with 17 bases left in between. Germline assignment: CDR1 MNHNY and CDR2 SVGAGI (reference sequence). The CDR3 runs to 15 residues. The CDR3 nucleotides read TGTGCCAGCAGAGGAACTAGTCGTCAGTCCGGGGAGCTGTTTTTT. Translated: CASRGTSRQSGELFF.

The chain couples TRBV15 to TRBJ2-4, with D hard to call. Trimming left V 5 bases short and J 0 bases short, with 11 bases between. Per the germline V gene, CDR1 is LNHNV and CDR2 is YYDKDF (reference sequence). The CDR3 sequence is 15 residues long. CDR3 residues: CATSHRVGAKNIQYF. CDR3 nucleotide sequence: TGTGCCACCAGCCACCGAGTGGGAGCCAAAAACATTCAGTACTTC.

The chain employs TRBV7-3 and TRBJ2-2; no definite D call. The length of the CDR3 is 14 residues. With 0 bases removed from V and 4 bases from J, the gap between germline ends came to 6 bases. Germline CDR1 reads SGHTA; CDR2 reads FQGTGA. The CDR3 sequence: CASSLTRTTGELFF. The CDR3 nucleotides read TGTGCCAGCAGCTTAACTAGGACCACCGGGGAGCTGTTTTTT.

The chain joins TRBV4-2 to TRBJ2-1; 12 nucleotides match TRBD2. V lost 2 bases and J lost 11; bases outside the gene matches: 4. CDR3 length: 14 amino acids. The V gene's germline CDR1 is LGHNA and CDR2 YNFKEQ. The CDR3 sequence: CASSQPTSGSKQFF. CDR3 DNA sequence: TGTGCCAGCAGCCAACCGACTAGCGGGAGTAAGCAGTTCTTC.

The chain couples TRBV18 to TRBJ1-4; 10 bases align to TRBD1. The germline V gene encodes CDR1 KGHSH and CDR2 LQKENI. Trimming at V came to 3 bases and at J to 8 bases, leaving 6 bases not matched to a gene. The CDR3 sequence is 15 residues long. CDR3 DNA: TGTGCCAGCTCACCGACAGGGGGCTGGAACGAAAAACTGTTTTTT. Amino acid sequence: CASSPTGGWNEKLFF.

The gene calls are TRBV5-4 and TRBJ2-5, with a tentative D call TRBD2 (5 bases). CDR1 is SGHNT and CDR2 is YYREEE in the germline V gene (reference sequence). CDR3 size: 14 residues. V was clipped by 4 bases and J by 1 base, with 11 bases between them. The CDR3 loop reads CASSVPSLQETQYF. CDR3 nucleotides: TGTGCCAGCAGCGTCCCTAGCCTCCAAGAGACCCAGTACTTC. Combining the CDR3 with reference TRBV5-4 and TRBJ2-5 gives the whole variable domain ETGVTQSPTHLIKTRGQQVTLRCSSQSGHNTVSWYQQALGQGPQFIFQYYREEENGRGNFPPRFSGLQFPNYSSELNVNALELDDSALYLCASSVPSLQETQYFGPGTRLLVL.